These 14 T cell receptor beta chains originate from one sample sequenced in a study of cytomegalovirus exposure and HLA in healthy donors. The PCR employed 60 Vbeta primers together with 13 Jbeta primers. Assay: immunoSEQ multiplex PCR; the TCRdb copy retains only in-frame clones and omits some. The table records roughly 140,000 clones, around 84% of them present only once. Sample: PBMCs. These receptors originate from a woman aged 18-29 years in good health and CMV-seronegative.

The chain employs TRBV6-5 and TRBJ2-7; TRBD1 agrees at 9 bases. From germline, CDR1 is MNHEY and CDR2 SVGAGI. The V segment lost 2 bases and the J segment 2 bases; nucleotides outside the gene matches: 4. This CDR3 has 15 residues. CDR3 amino acids: CASSYSTGGTYEQYF. The CDR3 DNA reads as TGTGCCAGCAGTTACAGCACAGGGGGCACCTACGAGCAGTACTTC.

This clone has just a few counts. This specimen includes other DNA sequences encoding the same CDR3. The J gene is TRBJ2-3, the V gene TRBV29-1; 11 nucleotides match TRBD2. The junction had 2 bases not matched to a gene; V was cut back by 4 bases and J by 2 bases. Germline V lookup: CDR1 SQVTM, CDR2 ANQGSEA. The CDR3 length is 14 residues. In DNA form, the CDR3 reads TGCAGCGTTGGACTAGCGGGGCTCACAGATACGCAGTATTTT. Its translation is CSVGLAGLTDTQYF.

This chain connects TRBV7-6 to TRBJ2-2; TRBD1 agrees at 10 bases. The germline V gene encodes CDR1 SGHVS and CDR2 FNYEAQ. The CDR3 is 18 amino acids. Germline trimming cut 5 bases from V and 4 bases from J; bases unmatched to any gene: 13. The CDR3 bases are TGTGCCAGCAGCCTGCCTCCGTTCAGGACAGGGGGCACCGGGGAGCTGTTTTTT. Its translation is CASSLPPFRTGGTGELFF.

The V and J genes are TRBV18 and TRBJ2-7; the D gene is possibly TRBD1 (6 bases). Trimming took 3 bases from V and 5 from J, leaving 14 bases between them. The CDR3 extends over 14 amino acids. CDR1 and CDR2 from the germline V gene are KGHSH and LQKENI. In DNA, the CDR3 is TGTGCCAGCTCACCGAAGACAGGTGTAAACGAGCAGTACTTC. Amino acids: CASSPKTGVNEQYF.

The sample holds one count of this clone. The V gene is TRBV15, the J gene TRBJ2-7, with 9 bases that match TRBD2. The V and J ends lost 0 bases and 2 bases, in that order; junction bases with no gene match: 5. This CDR3 region has 16 residues. CDR1 and CDR2 (germline): LNHNV, YYDKDF (reference sequence). The CDR3 DNA follows: TGTGCCACCAGCAGAGATCTCGCTAGCGGGGCCTACGAGCAGTACTTC. It encodes CATSRDLASGAYEQYF.

The chain combines TRBV10-1 with TRBJ1-5; a weak D match, TRBD1 (6 bases). Germline V gene data show CDR1 as WNHNN and CDR2 as SYGVQD (reference sequence). Between the trimmed V and J ends, which lost 6 bases and 0 bases, there was a span of 15 bases. This CDR3 is built from 16 residues. The CDR3 region has the DNA TGCGCCAGCAGGGACACAGGGACGTATAGCAATCAGCCCCAGCATTTT. Protein product: CASRDTGTYSNQPQHF.

V usage is TRBV6-5 and J usage is TRBJ2-7; 9 bases map to TRBD2. Germline trimming cut 8 bases from V and 2 bases from J; bases unmatched to any gene: 7. This CDR3 contains 14 residues. Germline V gives CDR1 MNHEY, CDR2 SVGAGI. The CDR3 nucleotides are TGTGCCAGCGGTAGCGGGAGCCCCCCCTACGAGCAGTACTTC. Its translation: CASGSGSPPYEQYF.

The rearrangement links TRBV2 to TRBJ2-7, with D possibly matching TRBD1 (5 bases). With 7 bases removed from V and 2 bases from J, the gap between germline ends came to 9 bases. The CDR3 length is 12 residues. Germline CDR1 SNHLY, CDR2 FYNNEI. CDR3 sequence reads: CASTQDAYEQYF. The CDR3 DNA sequence: TGTGCCAGCACACAGGACGCCTACGAGCAGTACTTC.

V and J are TRBV5-5 and TRBJ1-5, with 9 bases identical to TRBD1. V gave up 0 bases and J gave up 3 bases; unmatched junction bases: 7. Per the germline V gene, CDR1 is SGHKS and CDR2 is YYEKEE (reference sequence). This CDR3 comprises 17 residues. CDR3 nucleotides: TGTGCCAGCAGCTTGGATTGGTGGGACAGGGTCAATCAGCCCCAGCATTTT. This encodes CASSLDWWDRVNQPQHF.

V is TRBV28 and J is TRBJ2-7; 11 positions agree with TRBD1. The CDR3 extends over 14 amino acids. CDR1 is MDHEN, CDR2 SYDVKM, per germline. V trimming: 4 bases; J trimming: 7 bases; junction bases outside the gene matches: 6. In nucleotides, the CDR3 is TGTGCCAGCAGTTCTGGACAGGGGGCGTCTGAGCAGTACTTC. Amino acids: CASSSGQGASEQYF.

This rearrangement joins TRBV19 to TRBJ2-1, with TRBD1 identical over 9 bases. V gave up 8 bases and J gave up 6 bases; unmatched junction bases: 5. This CDR3 contains 13 residues. The germline V gene has CDR1 LNHDA and CDR2 SQIVND (reference sequence). CDR3 sequence: CASGQGLSNEQFF. The CDR3 DNA follows: TGTGCCAGTGGACAGGGGTTGTCCAATGAGCAGTTCTTC. Full variable domain (remainder filled in from reference TRBV19 and TRBJ2-1): DGGITQSPKYLFRKEGQNVTLSCEQNLNHDAMYWYRQDPGQGLRLIYYSQIVNDFQKGDIAEGYSVSREKKESFPLTVTSAQKNPTAFYLCASGQGLSNEQFFGPGTRLTVL.

V gene TRBV27 combines with J gene TRBJ2-7; D gene ambiguous. The length of the CDR3 is 14 residues. Germline V lookup: CDR1 MNHEY, CDR2 SMNVEV (reference sequence). Trimming pared 5 bases from V and 2 bases from J, leaving 13 bases between. CDR3 amino acids: CASSTHGATYEQYF. In nucleotides, the CDR3 is TGTGCCAGCAGTACCCACGGAGCAACCTACGAGCAGTACTTC.

The chain links TRBV28 to TRBJ2-6; D is possibly TRBD1 (5 bases). This CDR3 contains 17 residues. With 3 bases removed from V and 0 bases from J, the gap between germline ends came to 12 bases. The germline gives CDR1 MDHEN, CDR2 SYDVKM. Here the CDR3 reads CASSFFTQGSGANVLTF. CDR3 DNA: TGTGCCAGCAGTTTCTTTACGCAGGGCTCTGGGGCCAACGTCCTGACTTTC.

The V gene is TRBV18, the J gene TRBJ1-2; D is perhaps TRBD1 (6 bases). Germline lookup yields CDR1 KGHSH and CDR2 LQKENI. The CDR3 has 16 residues. The V end was cut by 1 base, the J end by 7 bases, with 19 bases between. DNA of the CDR3: TGTGCCAGCTCACCACAGGCTGGGTCCAGGGGCCCTGGCTACACCTTC. This translates into CASSPQAGSRGPGYTF.